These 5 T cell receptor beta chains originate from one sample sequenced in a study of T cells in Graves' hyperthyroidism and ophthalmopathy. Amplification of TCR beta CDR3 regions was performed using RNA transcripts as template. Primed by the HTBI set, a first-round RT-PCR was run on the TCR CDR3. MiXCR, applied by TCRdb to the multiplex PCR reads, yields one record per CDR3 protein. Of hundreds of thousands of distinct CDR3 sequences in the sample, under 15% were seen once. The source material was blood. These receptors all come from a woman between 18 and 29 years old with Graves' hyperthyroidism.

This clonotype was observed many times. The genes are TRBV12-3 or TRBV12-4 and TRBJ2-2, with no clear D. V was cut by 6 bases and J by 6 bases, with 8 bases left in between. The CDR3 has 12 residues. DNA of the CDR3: TGTGCCAGCAGGAAGGGTGCCGGGGAGCTGTTTTTT. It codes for CASRKGAGELFF.

CDR3 bases: TGTGCCAGCAGTTTAGCTCGCGGGAGATATACGCAGTATTTT. Its translation is CASSLARGRYTQYF. The chain recombines TRBV28 with TRBJ2-3; TRBD2 matches 7 bases. This CDR3 region has 14 residues. Per germline, CDR1 MDHEN and CDR2 SYDVKM. V shed 2 bases and J 7 bases; nucleotides not matched to a gene: 6. The variable domain in full, completed from reference TRBV28 and TRBJ2-3, reads DVKVTQSSRYLVKRTGEKVFLECVQDMDHENMFWYRQDPGLGLRLIYFSYDVKMKEKGDIPEGYSVSREKKERFSLILESASTNQTSMYLCASSLARGRYTQYFGPGTRLTVL.

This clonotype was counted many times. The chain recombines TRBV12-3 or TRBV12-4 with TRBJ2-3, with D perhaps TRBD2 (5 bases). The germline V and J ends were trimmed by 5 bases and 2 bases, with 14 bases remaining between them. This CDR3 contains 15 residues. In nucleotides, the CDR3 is TGTGCCAGCAGTATTAGAAGCGGAAACACAGATACGCAGTATTTT. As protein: CASSIRSGNTDTQYF.

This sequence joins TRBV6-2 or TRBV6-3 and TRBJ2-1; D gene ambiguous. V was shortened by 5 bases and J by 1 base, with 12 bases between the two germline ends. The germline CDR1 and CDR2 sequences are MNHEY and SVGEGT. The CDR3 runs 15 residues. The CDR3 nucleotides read TGTGCCAGCAGTGTTAACGGTTTTTCCTACAATGAGCAGTTCTTC. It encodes CASSVNGFSYNEQFF.

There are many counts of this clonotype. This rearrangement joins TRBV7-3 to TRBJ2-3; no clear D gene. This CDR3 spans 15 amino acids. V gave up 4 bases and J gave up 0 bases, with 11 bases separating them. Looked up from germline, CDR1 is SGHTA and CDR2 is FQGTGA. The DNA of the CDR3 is TGTGCCAGCAGCTCTACTCAGATCAGCACAGATACGCAGTATTTT. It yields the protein CASSSTQISTDTQYF.